These T cell receptor beta chains were read from a single sample in a study of T-cell reconstitution after alpha-beta-depleted transplantation in children. Each CDR3 protein is one row after TCRdb ran MiXCR on the PCR reads. The sample records 55,000 to 85,000 distinct CDR3 sequences, under 13% being singletons. The source was PBMCs, collected before TCRalphabeta/CD19-depleted stem cell transplant. These receptors originate from a boy between 10 and 17 years old with acute myeloid leukemia, due to receive a stem cell transplant. The CDR3 runs from the conserved cysteine through the conserved F or W. D genes are given only for firm matches. Only some rows state a clone size, as once, few, many or a class for expanded clones.

size: many
length: 14
V: TRBV5-6
D: NA
J: TRBJ2-5
CDR3: CASSLGLGKETQYF
DNA: TGTGCCAGCAGCTTGGGACTAGGGAAAGAGACCCAGTACTTC

size: many
length: 13
V: TRBV30
D: TRBD2
J: TRBJ2-5
CDR3: CAWSPSGSATQYF
DNA: TGTGCCTGGAGTCCTAGCGGGAGCGCGACCCAGTACTTC

size: many
length: 14
V: TRBV20-1
D: TRBD2
J: TRBJ2-5
CDR3: CSARVAGGQETQYF
DNA: TGCAGTGCTAGGGTAGCGGGGGGCCAAGAGACCCAGTACTTC

size: many
length: 14
V: TRBV28
D: NA
J: TRBJ2-5
CDR3: CASSWPGPQETQYF
DNA: TGTGCCAGCAGTTGGCCGGGCCCCCAAGAGACCCAGTACTTC

size: many
length: 16
V: TRBV4-1
D: TRBD2
J: TRBJ2-5
CDR3: CASSQLAGIPKETQYF
DNA: TGCGCCAGCAGCCAACTAGCGGGGATACCGAAAGAGACCCAGTACTTC

size: many
length: 15
V: TRBV7-6
D: TRBD1
J: TRBJ2-7
CDR3: CASSLLGQEGYEQYF
DNA: TGTGCCAGCAGCTTACTGGGACAGGAAGGCTACGAGCAGTACTTC

size: NA
length: 15
V: TRBV6-5
D: TRBD2
J: TRBJ2-3
CDR3: CASSYGGRARDTQYF
DNA: TGTGCCAGCAGTTACGGCGGGAGGGCCAGAGATACGCAGTATTTT

size: few
length: 15
V: TRBV5-1
D: NA
J: TRBJ2-7
CDR3: CASTIGDSTSYEQYF
DNA: TGCGCCAGCACCATAGGGGACTCTACAAGCTACGAGCAGTACTTC

size: many
length: 13
V: TRBV20-1
D: NA
J: TRBJ2-1
CDR3: CSARGQVNNEQFF
DNA: TGCAGTGCTAGAGGACAGGTCAACAATGAGCAGTTCTTC

size: NA
length: 17
V: TRBV4-2
D: TRBD2
J: TRBJ2-3
CDR3: CASSRAPAGGGTDTQYF
DNA: TGTGCCAGCAGCCGAGCCCCAGCGGGGGGAGGCACAGATACGCAGTATTTT

size: few
length: 15
V: TRBV6-2/TRBV6-3
D: TRBD2
J: TRBJ2-5
CDR3: CASSIGLAGRETQYF
DNA: TGTGCCAGCAGCATAGGACTAGCGGGACGTGAGACCCAGTACTTC

size: NA
length: 14
V: TRBV20-1
D: TRBD1
J: TRBJ1-1
CDR3: CSAREGQGSTEAFF
DNA: TGCAGTGCTAGAGAGGGACAGGGTAGCACTGAAGCTTTCTTT

size: few
length: 12
V: TRBV28
D: NA
J: TRBJ2-7
CDR3: CASSPLGDEQYF
DNA: TGTGCCAGCAGCCCCCTTGGGGACGAGCAGTACTTC

size: many
length: 14
V: TRBV20-1
D: TRBD2
J: TRBJ2-7
CDR3: CSAGRTSGLYEQYF
DNA: TGCAGTGCAGGGAGGACTAGCGGCCTCTACGAGCAGTACTTC

size: many
length: 12
V: TRBV27
D: NA
J: TRBJ2-2
CDR3: CASSLISGELFF
DNA: TGTGCCAGCAGTTTAATTTCCGGGGAGCTGTTTTTT

size: many
length: 16
V: TRBV28
D: NA
J: TRBJ2-4
CDR3: CASSLYAGAIKNIQYF
DNA: TGTGCCAGCAGTTTATATGCAGGGGCCATCAAAAACATTCAGTACTTC

size: many
length: 13
V: TRBV5-6
D: TRBD1
J: TRBJ1-2
CDR3: CASSYRGGDGYTF
DNA: TGTGCCAGCAGCTACAGGGGCGGCGATGGCTACACCTTC

size: many
length: 14
V: TRBV5-1
D: NA
J: TRBJ1-1
CDR3: CASRVVSTNTEAFF
DNA: TGCGCCAGCAGGGTGGTCAGCACGAACACTGAAGCTTTCTTT

size: NA
length: 15
V: TRBV2
D: NA
J: TRBJ2-3
CDR3: CASSEQSRVGMTQYF
DNA: TGTGCCAGCAGTGAACAATCCAGGGTAGGAATGACGCAGTATTTT

size: NA
length: 14
V: TRBV7-8
D: NA
J: TRBJ1-1
CDR3: CASSLRRMATEAFF
DNA: TGTGCCAGCAGCTTACGGCGGATGGCCACTGAAGCTTTCTTT

size: many
length: 14
V: TRBV7-9
D: TRBD1
J: TRBJ2-1
CDR3: CASSARGYDNEQFF
DNA: TGTGCCAGCAGCGCCAGGGGGTACGACAATGAGCAGTTCTTC

size: many
length: 15
V: TRBV20-1
D: TRBD2
J: TRBJ2-7
CDR3: CSARGGREVSGEQYF
DNA: TGCAGTGCTAGAGGCGGGAGGGAAGTATCGGGCGAGCAGTACTTC

size: many
length: 14
V: TRBV11-2
D: NA
J: TRBJ2-1
CDR3: CASSPRRQNNEQFF
DNA: TGTGCCAGCAGCCCGCGGCGGCAAAACAATGAGCAGTTCTTC

size: many
length: 20
V: TRBV4-3
D: TRBD1
J: TRBJ2-7
CDR3: CASSQDSGSGTGLSSYEQYF
DNA: TGCGCCAGCAGCCAAGATAGTGGCTCCGGGACAGGGCTTAGCTCCTACGAGCAGTACTTC

size: many
length: 14
V: TRBV7-2
D: NA
J: TRBJ2-7
CDR3: CASSRRDGTYEQYF
DNA: TGTGCCAGCAGTCGAAGGGACGGAACCTACGAGCAGTACTTC

size: NA
length: 15
V: TRBV6-1
D: NA
J: TRBJ2-5
CDR3: CASSPTAGRRETQYF
DNA: TGTGCCAGCAGTCCCACGGCAGGGAGGAGAGAGACCCAGTACTTC

size: many
length: 16
V: TRBV20-1
D: NA
J: TRBJ2-1
CDR3: CSAGPNLGFVYNEQFF
DNA: TGCAGTGCTGGACCAAATTTGGGGTTTGTCTACAATGAGCAGTTCTTC

size: few
length: 17
V: TRBV20-1
D: TRBD2
J: TRBJ2-5
CDR3: CSAREPQAGGDQETQYF
DNA: TGCAGTGCTAGAGAGCCGCAAGCGGGGGGCGACCAAGAGACCCAGTACTTC

size: many
length: 15
V: TRBV10-3
D: NA
J: TRBJ2-3
CDR3: CAISKGEGTTDTQYF
DNA: TGTGCCATCAGTAAGGGGGAAGGGACCACAGATACGCAGTATTTT

size: many
length: 14
V: TRBV25-1
D: NA
J: TRBJ1-5
CDR3: CASSDGGSGQPQHF
DNA: TGTGCCAGCAGTGATGGGGGGTCGGGTCAGCCCCAGCATTTT

size: many
length: 14
V: TRBV7-2
D: NA
J: TRBJ1-2
CDR3: CASGGGVANYGYTF
DNA: TGTGCCAGCGGTGGGGGAGTAGCTAACTATGGCTACACCTTC

size: many
length: 15
V: TRBV7-9
D: TRBD2
J: TRBJ2-5
CDR3: CASSSGTSGQETQYF
DNA: TGTGCCAGCAGCTCAGGGACTAGTGGGCAAGAGACCCAGTACTTC

size: many
length: 12
V: TRBV20-1
D: NA
J: TRBJ1-5
CDR3: CSQGRGNQPQHF
DNA: TGCTCGCAGGGTCGCGGCAATCAGCCCCAGCATTTT

size: many
length: 15
V: TRBV12-3/TRBV12-4
D: NA
J: TRBJ2-1
CDR3: CASQPGPSSYNEQFF
DNA: TGTGCCAGCCAGCCGGGACCCAGCTCCTACAATGAGCAGTTCTTC

size: NA
length: 12
V: TRBV18
D: NA
J: TRBJ2-7
CDR3: CASSPIGREQYF
DNA: TGTGCCAGCTCACCAATCGGGCGAGAGCAGTACTTC

size: many
length: 14
V: TRBV3-1
D: NA
J: TRBJ2-1
CDR3: CASSQEVRGAEQFF
DNA: TGTGCCAGCAGCCAAGAAGTGAGAGGGGCTGAGCAGTTCTTC

size: many
length: 13
V: TRBV29-1
D: TRBD1
J: TRBJ1-2
CDR3: CSGGTGVGYGYTF
DNA: TGCAGCGGCGGGACAGGGGTAGGCTATGGCTACACCTTC

size: many
length: 14
V: TRBV5-1
D: TRBD1
J: TRBJ2-2
CDR3: CASSSGTGSGELFF
DNA: TGCGCCAGCAGCTCCGGGACAGGGTCCGGGGAGCTGTTTTTT

size: many
length: 14
V: TRBV10-2
D: NA
J: TRBJ1-3
CDR3: CASSVTDTGNTIYF
DNA: TGCGCCAGCAGTGTGACAGACACTGGAAACACCATATATTTT

size: many
length: 18
V: TRBV23-1
D: NA
J: TRBJ2-3
CDR3: CASSQSRTPGPDTDTQYF
DNA: TGCGCCAGCAGTCAATCCAGGACACCGGGACCTGACACAGATACGCAGTATTTT

size: few
length: 14
V: TRBV18
D: NA
J: TRBJ1-5
CDR3: CASSPDSGNQPQHF
DNA: TGTGCCAGCTCACCCGACAGCGGCAATCAGCCCCAGCATTTT

size: many
length: 15
V: TRBV12-3/TRBV12-4
D: TRBD2
J: TRBJ2-3
CDR3: CASRLAGGLPDTQYF
DNA: TGTGCCAGCAGACTAGCGGGAGGCCTTCCAGATACGCAGTATTTT

size: many
length: 15
V: TRBV4-2
D: NA
J: TRBJ2-3
CDR3: CASSLTRLSTDTQYF
DNA: TGTGCCAGCAGTCTTACTAGACTCAGCACAGATACGCAGTATTTT

size: many
length: 15
V: TRBV4-1
D: NA
J: TRBJ2-1
CDR3: CASSRQQTENNEQFF
DNA: TGCGCCAGCAGCCGCCAACAGACGGAAAACAATGAGCAGTTCTTC

size: many
length: 12
V: TRBV2
D: TRBD2
J: TRBJ2-5
CDR3: CASKSRLAGGEF
DNA: TGTGCCAGCAAAAGTAGGCTAGCGGGAGGAGAGTTC

size: NA
length: 16
V: TRBV5-4
D: NA
J: TRBJ2-2
CDR3: CASSNPGGANTGELFF
DNA: TGTGCCAGCAGCAACCCCGGGGGCGCGAACACCGGGGAGCTGTTTTTT

size: NA
length: 17
V: TRBV6-5
D: NA
J: TRBJ2-4
CDR3: CASSYSLGPGTKNIQYF
DNA: TGTGCCAGCAGTTACTCGTTGGGACCGGGAACCAAAAACATTCAGTACTTC

size: once
length: 14
V: TRBV19
D: TRBD2
J: TRBJ2-1
CDR3: CASSMPGGNNEQFF
DNA: TGTGCCAGTAGTATGCCGGGGGGAAACAATGAGCAGTTCTTC

size: NA
length: 16
V: TRBV7-8
D: NA
J: TRBJ2-3
CDR3: CASSFLRSGNTDTQYF
DNA: TGTGCCAGCAGCTTCTTGAGGAGTGGGAACACAGATACGCAGTATTTT

size: many
length: 13
V: TRBV9
D: NA
J: TRBJ1-1
CDR3: CASSVGENTEAFF
DNA: TGTGCCAGCAGCGTAGGGGAGAACACTGAAGCTTTCTTT

size: many
length: 13
V: TRBV10-3
D: NA
J: TRBJ2-5
CDR3: CAITGATEETQYF
DNA: TGTGCCATCACAGGGGCCACCGAAGAGACCCAGTACTTC

size: many
length: 15
V: TRBV9
D: NA
J: TRBJ1-1
CDR3: CASSPIGTPNTEAFF
DNA: TGTGCCAGCAGCCCGATAGGGACGCCGAACACTGAAGCTTTCTTT

size: many
length: 14
V: TRBV5-6
D: NA
J: TRBJ2-2
CDR3: CASSSRLRTGELFF
DNA: TGTGCCAGCAGCTCGAGACTGAGAACCGGGGAGCTGTTTTTT

size: many
length: 14
V: TRBV7-2
D: NA
J: TRBJ2-3
CDR3: CASSRSWGEDTQYF
DNA: TGTGCCAGCAGCCGCTCCTGGGGGGAGGATACGCAGTATTTT

size: many
length: 12
V: TRBV29-1
D: TRBD1
J: TRBJ1-1
CDR3: CSVQGANTEAFF
DNA: TGCAGCGTTCAGGGGGCGAACACTGAAGCTTTCTTT

size: many
length: 15
V: TRBV7-9
D: NA
J: TRBJ2-3
CDR3: CASSLNPGYGDTQYF
DNA: TGTGCCAGCAGCCTTAATCCGGGATACGGAGATACGCAGTATTTT

size: many
length: 15
V: TRBV7-8
D: NA
J: TRBJ2-1
CDR3: CASSLVEGVTNEQFF
DNA: TGTGCCAGCAGCTTAGTCGAGGGAGTGACCAATGAGCAGTTCTTC

size: NA
length: 13
V: TRBV7-6
D: NA
J: TRBJ2-1
CDR3: CASSAPEPNEQFF
DNA: TGTGCCAGCAGCGCCCCTGAACCCAACGAGCAGTTCTTC

size: few
length: 15
V: TRBV6-2/TRBV6-3
D: NA
J: TRBJ2-3
CDR3: CASSYTWGVTDTQYF
DNA: TGTGCCAGCAGTTACACCTGGGGTGTCACAGATACGCAGTATTTT

size: many
length: 13
V: TRBV12-3/TRBV12-4
D: NA
J: TRBJ2-1
CDR3: CASSLGSRNEQFF
DNA: TGTGCCAGCAGTTTAGGGTCCAGGAATGAGCAGTTCTTC